This T cell receptor beta chain was documented in a study of T cell responses to AZD1222 COVID-19 vaccine. The table came from immunoSEQ multiplex PCR; TCRdb's copy has only in-frame clones and leaves some out. The table records 110,000 to 150,000 clones, about 93% of them present only once. Germline loops: CDR1 SGHTA, CDR2 FQGNSA. With 2 bases removed from V and 5 bases from J, the gap between germline ends came to 3 bases. This CDR3 has 11 amino acids. The chain joins TRBV7-2 to TRBJ2-5; D unresolved. This TCR came from an adult in good health. The sample was peripheral blood, taken on day 0 of AZD1222 vaccination. CDR3: CASSLMETQYF. DNA of the CDR3: TGTGCCAGCAGCTTAATGGAGACCCAGTACTTC.